A single sample is the source of the 12 T cell receptor beta chains below, sequenced in a study of T cells in Graves' hyperthyroidism and ophthalmopathy. Template material for amplifying TCR beta CDR3 regions consisted of RNA transcripts. HTBI primers were used for first-round RT-PCR of the TCR CDR3. MiXCR was run by TCRdb on the multiplex PCR reads, yielding one entry per CDR3 protein. The sample records 250,000 to 300,000 distinct CDR3 sequences, 15% to 20% being singletons. Sequenced material: blood. These receptors came from a woman aged 55-70 years with Graves' ophthalmopathy.

This clonotype was observed many times. J is TRBJ1-1 and V is TRBV2; D is unclear. Germline assignment: CDR1 SNHLY and CDR2 FYNNEI. The germline V and J ends were trimmed by 4 bases and 3 bases, with 9 bases remaining between them. This CDR3 has 13 amino acids. CDR3 coding DNA: TGTGCCAGCAGTGTTTCAGGTTACACTGAAGCTTTCTTT. It yields the protein CASSVSGYTEAFF.

This clonotype was observed many times. The chain is built from TRBV11-2 and TRBJ1-5, with a possible D match to TRBD1 (5 bases). The CDR3 has 17 amino acids. Per germline, CDR1 SGHAT and CDR2 FQNNGV. The V and J ends lost 0 bases and 0 bases respectively, with 12 bases between them. As DNA, the CDR3 is TGTGCCAGCAGCTTAGATCAGACAGATGATAGCAATCAGCCCCAGCATTTT. Amino acid sequence: CASSLDQTDDSNQPQHF.

The chain recombines TRBV9 with TRBJ2-3; 14 bases align to TRBD2. Germline assignment: CDR1 SGDLS and CDR2 YYNGEE. This CDR3 is 18 amino acids long. J was trimmed by 0 bases and V by 0 bases; bases with no gene match: 3. CDR3 DNA sequence: TGTGCCAGCAGCGTAGGACTAGCGGGGGGGCTTAGCACAGATACGCAGTATTTT. Residues: CASSVGLAGGLSTDTQYF.

This sequence joins TRBV5-4 and TRBJ2-2; D might be TRBD2 (5 bases). Germline values: CDR1 SGHNT, CDR2 YYREEE (reference sequence). The CDR3 consists of 14 residues. Trimming took 2 bases from V and 1 from J, leaving 6 bases between them. CDR3 sequence: CASSLRENTGELFF. CDR3 DNA sequence: TGTGCCAGCAGCTTACGGGAGAACACCGGGGAGCTGTTTTTT. Looking up the rest from reference TRBV5-4 and TRBJ2-2 gives the full variable domain: ETGVTQSPTHLIKTRGQQVTLRCSSQSGHNTVSWYQQALGQGPQFIFQYYREEENGRGNFPPRFSGLQFPNYSSELNVNALELDDSALYLCASSLRENTGELFFGEGSRLTVL.

J is TRBJ2-1 and V is TRBV24-1, with 9 bases identical to TRBD1. In germline, CDR1 is KGHDR, CDR2 SFDVKD. After removal of 4 bases from V and 7 bases from J, the junction contained 7 bases not matched to a gene. This CDR3 spans 15 amino acids. CDR3 in DNA: TGTGCCACCAGTGACCCACAGGGGGCGGGTAATGAGCAGTTCTTC. This codes for CATSDPQGAGNEQFF.

With regard to this clonotype: A much larger clone differs by one base, so this may be a read error. This chain connects TRBV7-2 to TRBJ1-5; D remains ambiguous. This CDR3 has 15 amino acids. The V gene lost 5 bases and the J gene lost 5 bases, with 16 bases spanning the gap. Germline CDR1 reads SGHTA; CDR2 reads FQGNSA. In DNA form, the CDR3 reads TGTGCCAGCAGCCCCGTAGGCAGTGAGGATCAGCCCCAGCATTTT. Translating it yields CASSPVGSEDQPQHF.

This clonotype was observed at least ten times. This chain connects TRBV12-3 or TRBV12-4 to TRBJ1-1; the match to TRBD1 covers 7 bases. This CDR3 has 16 amino acids. V shed 6 bases, J shed 8 bases, and the junction held 18 bases outside the gene matches. The CDR3 DNA reads TGTGCCAGCAGGTCATATGGGGAGGGACAGAGGGCGGAAGCTTTCTTT. Translating it yields CASRSYGEGQRAEAFF.

This clonotype was seen many times. The chain joins TRBV7-8 to TRBJ2-3, with a tentative D call TRBD1 (5 bases). V gave up 1 base and J gave up 2 bases, with 10 bases separating them. This CDR3 region has 15 residues. Germline CDR1 reads SGHVS; CDR2 reads FQNEAQ. The DNA for the CDR3 is TGTGCCAGCAGCTTAGGTTTAGGGGTCACAGATACGCAGTATTTT. Its translation: CASSLGLGVTDTQYF.

The chain combines TRBV6-6 with TRBJ2-3; 9 bases match TRBD2. The CDR3 covers 16 residues. Trimming cost V 0 bases and J 7 bases; bases outside gene matches: 8. Germline values: CDR1 MNHNY, CDR2 SVGAGI (reference sequence). This chain's CDR3 is CASSYSGSGGRNTQYF. CDR3 DNA sequence: TGTGCCAGCAGTTACTCGGGTAGCGGGGGACGGAATACGCAGTATTTT.

This clonotype came up many times. The chain employs TRBV3-1 and TRBJ1-3, with D hard to call. The V and J ends lost 6 bases and 0 bases respectively, with 9 bases between them. The CDR3 covers 14 residues. CDR1 LGHDT and CDR2 YNNKEL come from the germline V gene (reference sequence). CDR3 nucleotide sequence: TGTGCCAGCAGTTACTGGGACTCTGGAAACACCATATATTTT. Translated: CASSYWDSGNTIYF.

This clonotype was observed a few times. The chain employs TRBV6-1 and TRBJ2-7, with a possible D match to TRBD1 (6 bases). The V and J ends lost 7 bases and 5 bases respectively, with 15 bases between them. The CDR3 spans 13 residues. Germline V lookup: CDR1 MNHNS, CDR2 SASEGT. CDR3 sequence (DNA): TGTGCCAGCAAAATACAGGGTAACCACGAGCAGTACTTC. Protein sequence: CASKIQGNHEQYF.

The gene calls are TRBV5-1 and TRBJ2-4, with 9 bases identical to TRBD1. The CDR3 sequence is 15 residues long. V shed 3 bases and J 6 bases; nucleotides not matched to a gene: 7. The germline V gene has CDR1 SGHRS and CDR2 YFSETQ. The CDR3 nucleotides read TGCGCCAGCAGCTACGAGACGGACAGGGGAAACATTCAGTACTTC. Amino acid sequence: CASSYETDRGNIQYF.